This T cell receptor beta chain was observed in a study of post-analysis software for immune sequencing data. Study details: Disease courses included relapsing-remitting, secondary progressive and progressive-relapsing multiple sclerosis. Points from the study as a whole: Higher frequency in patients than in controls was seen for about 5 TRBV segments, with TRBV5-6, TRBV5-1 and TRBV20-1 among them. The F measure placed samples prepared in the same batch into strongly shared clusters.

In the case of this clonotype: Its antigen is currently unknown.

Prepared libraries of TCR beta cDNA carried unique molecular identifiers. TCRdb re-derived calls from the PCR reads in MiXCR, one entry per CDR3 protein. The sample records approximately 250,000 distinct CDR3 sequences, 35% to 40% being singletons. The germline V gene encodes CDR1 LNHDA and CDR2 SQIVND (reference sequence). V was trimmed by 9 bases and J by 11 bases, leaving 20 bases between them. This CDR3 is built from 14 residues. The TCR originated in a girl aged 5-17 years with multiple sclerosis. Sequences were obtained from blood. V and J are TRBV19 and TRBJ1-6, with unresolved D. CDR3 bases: TGTGCCAGCTGGGAGGGCTGGCGACGGGCACCCCTCCACTTT. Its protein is CASWEGWRRAPLHF.